Listed below are T cell receptor beta chains from one sample, sequenced in a study of T-cell reconstitution after alpha-beta-depleted transplantation in children. Each CDR3 protein gets one entry after TCRdb re-called the PCR reads with MiXCR. The sample consists of about 360,000 distinct CDR3 sequences, 13% of them appearing once. The sample consisted of PBMCs, taken from the stem cell graft. The receptor set was obtained from a human donor who donated a stem cell graft to a child with Fanconi anemia. The conserved cysteine and the conserved F or W are not part of the CDR3 here.

v_call: TRBV2
j_call: TRBJ1-4
cdr3_aa: ASKGGMGTNEKLF

v_call: TRBV20-1
j_call: TRBJ1-1
cdr3_aa: SAPRQGNTEAF

v_call: TRBV19
j_call: TRBJ2-1
cdr3_aa: ASSKGLNNEQF

v_call: TRBV20-1
j_call: TRBJ2-3
cdr3_aa: SARVRGATDTQY

v_call: TRBV7-6
j_call: TRBJ1-1
cdr3_aa: ASSPWGPNTEAF

v_call: TRBV20-1
j_call: TRBJ2-7
cdr3_aa: SALQGSEQY

v_call: TRBV3-1
j_call: TRBJ2-5
cdr3_aa: ASSQGAVQAAQY

v_call: TRBV10-3
j_call: TRBJ2-7
cdr3_aa: AISEPDAAVYEQY

v_call: TRBV5-6
j_call: TRBJ1-2
cdr3_aa: ASSPGTGRNYGYT

v_call: TRBV27
j_call: TRBJ1-2
cdr3_aa: ASSLYGDYGYT

v_call: TRBV3-1
j_call: TRBJ1-1
cdr3_aa: ASSQEGRSEAF

v_call: TRBV28
j_call: TRBJ2-5
cdr3_aa: ASSLWGLQETQY

v_call: TRBV15
j_call: TRBJ2-1
cdr3_aa: ATSRDWWEQF

v_call: TRBV10-3
j_call: TRBJ2-1
cdr3_aa: AITRDLRDEQF

v_call: TRBV12-3/TRBV12-4
j_call: TRBJ2-3
cdr3_aa: ASSSGIGADTQY

v_call: TRBV5-1
j_call: TRBJ2-2
cdr3_aa: ASSPVTGSTGELF

v_call: TRBV14
j_call: TRBJ2-1
cdr3_aa: ASSPPGQGAYNEQF

v_call: TRBV4-3
j_call: TRBJ1-6
cdr3_aa: ASSQDAGWGSPLH

v_call: TRBV28
j_call: TRBJ2-5
cdr3_aa: ASSWGRETQY

v_call: TRBV10-1
j_call: TRBJ2-1
cdr3_aa: ASSESISHLYNEQF

v_call: TRBV12-3/TRBV12-4
j_call: TRBJ2-5
cdr3_aa: ASSPLSGGAETQY

v_call: TRBV24-1
j_call: TRBJ1-2
cdr3_aa: ATSDLNGGYT

v_call: TRBV28
j_call: TRBJ2-1
cdr3_aa: ASRIWSTGSNEQF

v_call: TRBV20-1
j_call: TRBJ1-6
cdr3_aa: SARDRRQGDSPLH

v_call: TRBV5-6
j_call: TRBJ1-1
cdr3_aa: ASSQDQGMNTEAF

v_call: TRBV5-5
j_call: TRBJ2-1
cdr3_aa: ASSLVRTPFGEQF

v_call: TRBV21-1
j_call: TRBJ2-2
cdr3_aa: ASTPGTPGELF

v_call: TRBV7-8
j_call: TRBJ2-1
cdr3_aa: ASSLSGAAGNEQF

v_call: TRBV4-2
j_call: TRBJ2-3
cdr3_aa: ASSQTGVSQY

v_call: TRBV15
j_call: TRBJ2-3
cdr3_aa: ATSKGWQAGDTQY

v_call: TRBV7-2
j_call: TRBJ1-6
cdr3_aa: ASSSGYSPLH

v_call: TRBV5-5
j_call: TRBJ2-2
cdr3_aa: ASTHPAGELF

v_call: TRBV9
j_call: TRBJ1-2
cdr3_aa: ASSATGGAGGYT

v_call: TRBV6-2/TRBV6-3
j_call: TRBJ1-5
cdr3_aa: ASRQGMQPQH

v_call: TRBV12-3/TRBV12-4
j_call: TRBJ2-5
cdr3_aa: ASSPQGTETQY

v_call: TRBV11-2
j_call: TRBJ2-1
cdr3_aa: ASRSSVTYYNEQF

v_call: TRBV6-5
j_call: TRBJ1-5
cdr3_aa: ASSSDSGAEIQPQH

v_call: TRBV7-8
j_call: TRBJ1-2
cdr3_aa: ASSRSQDPYGYT

v_call: TRBV28
j_call: TRBJ1-5
cdr3_aa: ASRVLFEGGKTDQPQH

v_call: TRBV5-1
j_call: TRBJ2-1
cdr3_aa: ASSPRDRGSNAEQF